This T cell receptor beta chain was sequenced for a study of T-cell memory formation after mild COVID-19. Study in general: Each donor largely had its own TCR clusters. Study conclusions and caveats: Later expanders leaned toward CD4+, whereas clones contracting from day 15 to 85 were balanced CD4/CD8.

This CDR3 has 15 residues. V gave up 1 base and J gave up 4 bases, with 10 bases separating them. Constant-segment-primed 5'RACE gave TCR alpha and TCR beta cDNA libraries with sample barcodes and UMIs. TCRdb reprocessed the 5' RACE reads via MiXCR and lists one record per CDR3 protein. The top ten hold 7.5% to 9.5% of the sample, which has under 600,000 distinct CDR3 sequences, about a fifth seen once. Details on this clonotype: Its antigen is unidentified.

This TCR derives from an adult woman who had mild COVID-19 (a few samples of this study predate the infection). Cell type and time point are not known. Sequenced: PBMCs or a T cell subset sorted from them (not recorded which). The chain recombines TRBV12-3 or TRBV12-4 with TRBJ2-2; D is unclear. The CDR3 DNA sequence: TGTGCCAGCAGTTTAGACAGTCGTTCCACCGGGGAGCTGTTTTTT. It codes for CASSLDSRSTGELFF.